The 16 T cell receptor beta chains below were found in one sample sequenced in a study of blood T cell repertoires in COVID-19. Method: immunoSEQ multiplex PCR; TCRdb's copy keeps in-frame clones and lacks some. The data hold a few hundred thousand clones, with roughly four fifths observed a single time. Sequencing was carried out using PBMCs or T cells enriched from blood (not recorded which). The receptors here all came from a man between 35 and 55 years old who had recovered from COVID-19.

The chain joins TRBV5-1 to TRBJ1-2; tentatively, D is TRBD1 (5 bases). Trimming stripped 0 bases from V and 12 bases from J, with 15 bases between. CDR1 and CDR2 from the germline V gene are SGHRS and YFSETQ. CDR3 length: 13 residues. This chain's CDR3 is CASSLERGMGDTF. In nucleotides, the CDR3 is TGCGCCAGCAGCTTGGAACGGGGGATGGGAGACACCTTC.

J is TRBJ1-5 and V is TRBV28; maybe TRBD1 (6 bases). Trimming took 8 bases from V and 3 from J, leaving 14 bases between them. The germline CDR1 and CDR2 sequences are MDHEN and SYDVKM. The CDR3 runs 14 residues. In DNA form, the CDR3 reads TGTGCCAGCTGGTCACAGGGTCTCAATCAGCCCCAGCATTTT. Translated: CASWSQGLNQPQHF.

This sequence joins TRBV28 and TRBJ2-1; D unclear. This CDR3 comprises 11 residues. CDR1 is MDHEN and CDR2 is SYDVKM in the germline V gene. V lost 5 bases and J lost 10, with 9 bases in between. CDR3 sequence reads: CASSVQREQFF. Here the CDR3 DNA reads TGTGCCAGCAGTGTACAGAGAGAGCAGTTCTTC. The full variable domain, rest sourced from reference TRBV28 and TRBJ2-1, is DVKVTQSSRYLVKRTGEKVFLECVQDMDHENMFWYRQDPGLGLRLIYFSYDVKMKEKGDIPEGYSVSREKKERFSLILESASTNQTSMYLCASSVQREQFFGPGTRLTVL.

J is TRBJ2-1 and V is TRBV6-6; perhaps TRBD1 as D (6 bases). The CDR3 contains 15 residues. Trimming stripped 3 bases from V and 0 bases from J, with 9 bases between. The germline gives CDR1 MNHNY, CDR2 SVGAGI (reference sequence). In DNA form, the CDR3 reads TGTGCCAGCAGTTATACAGGGAGCTCCTACAATGAGCAGTTCTTC. Protein product: CASSYTGSSYNEQFF.

This sequence joins TRBV28 and TRBJ1-2; D call uncertain. From germline, CDR1 is MDHEN and CDR2 SYDVKM. The V gene lost 5 bases and the J gene lost 5 bases, with 6 bases spanning the gap. The CDR3 is made up of 11 amino acids. The CDR3 protein is CASSRRYGYTF. Written as DNA, the CDR3 is TGTGCCAGCAGTCGGAGATATGGCTACACCTTC.

The chain couples TRBV2 to TRBJ1-6; 10 nucleotides agree with TRBD1. The V gene end was trimmed by 8 bases and the J gene end by 3 bases; junction bases not matched to a gene: 4. The CDR3 sequence is 15 residues long. Germline CDR1 is SNHLY and CDR2 is FYNNEI. The CDR3 coding sequence is TGTGCCAGCCTCAGGACAGGGGGCTATAATTCACCCCTCCACTTT. This gives the protein CASLRTGGYNSPLHF.

This clone came up a few times. The V gene is TRBV7-3, the J gene TRBJ1-6; no firm D call. This CDR3 comprises 13 residues. With 5 bases removed from V and 7 bases from J, the gap between germline ends came to 9 bases. Germline CDR1 and CDR2: SGHTA and FQGTGA. This CDR3 is CASSPEANSPLHF. The CDR3 bases are TGTGCCAGCAGCCCGGAGGCCAATTCACCCCTCCACTTT.

The chain is built from TRBV18 and TRBJ2-7; D not resolved. Germline V CDR1 and CDR2: KGHSH, LQKENI. V was cut by 5 bases and J by 0 bases, with 14 bases left in between. This CDR3 contains 15 residues. The CDR3 sequence: CASSWAGSTSYEQYF. Written as DNA, the CDR3 is TGTGCCAGCTCATGGGCAGGTTCTACCTCCTACGAGCAGTACTTC.

V usage is TRBV19 and J usage is TRBJ1-1; D ambiguous. This CDR3 is 17 amino acids long. Germline CDR1 reads LNHDA; CDR2 reads SQIVND (reference sequence). The V end was cut by 2 bases, the J end by 0 bases, with 16 bases between. The DNA for the CDR3 is TGTGCCAGTAGTATAATTGTAAGTAACAGTCTGAACACTGAAGCTTTCTTT. This sequence encodes CASSIIVSNSLNTEAFF. The whole variable domain, filled in from reference TRBV19 and TRBJ1-1, reads DGGITQSPKYLFRKEGQNVTLSCEQNLNHDAMYWYRQDPGQGLRLIYYSQIVNDFQKGDIAEGYSVSREKKESFPLTVTSAQKNPTAFYLCASSIIVSNSLNTEAFFGQGTRLTVV.

The gene calls are TRBV27 and TRBJ1-5; D is ambiguous. CDR3 length: 16 residues. Germline loops: CDR1 MNHEY, CDR2 SMNVEV (reference sequence). V lost 0 bases, J lost 1 base, and 10 bases lay in between. The CDR3 coding sequence is TGTGCCAGCAGTTTATCGCCCTCGGGGAGCAATCAGCCCCAGCATTTT. Encoded protein: CASSLSPSGSNQPQHF.

J is TRBJ1-6 and V is TRBV20-1; D is unresolved. Germline V CDR1 and CDR2: DFQATT, SNEGSKA (reference sequence). V lost 0 bases and J 9 bases, leaving 3 bases between the germline ends. The length of the CDR3 is 11 residues. The CDR3 sequence: CSARDRSPLHF. The DNA for the CDR3 is TGCAGTGCTAGAGATCGTTCACCCCTCCACTTT.

CDR3: CATFTGGGNSPLHF. As DNA, the CDR3 is TGTGCTACCTTCACAGGGGGCGGGAATTCACCCCTCCACTTT. V usage is TRBV28 and J usage is TRBJ1-6; 9 bases are shared with TRBD1. There are 14 residues in the CDR3. Germline-derived CDR1 and CDR2 are MDHEN and SYDVKM.

The CDR3 here is CAWSVSGVTEAFF. CDR3 coding DNA: TGTGCCTGGAGTGTGTCGGGGGTCACTGAAGCTTTCTTT. This chain links TRBV30 with TRBJ1-1, with D possibly being TRBD1 (5 bases). Germline V CDR1 and CDR2: GTSNPN, SVGIG (reference sequence). CDR3 length: 13 amino acids. Trimming stripped 0 bases from V and 4 bases from J, with 9 bases between. Looking up the rest from reference TRBV30 and TRBJ1-1 gives the full variable domain: SQTIHQWPATLVQPVGSPLSLECTVEGTSNPNLYWYRQAAGRGLQLLFYSVGIGQISSEVPQNLSASRPQDRQFILSSKKLLLSDSGFYLCAWSVSGVTEAFFGQGTRLTVV.

The genes are TRBV19 and TRBJ1-2, with 7 bases identical to TRBD1. There are 14 residues in the CDR3. Trimming removed 5 bases from V and 10 bases from J; junction bases left unmatched: 13. Germline lookup yields CDR1 LNHDA and CDR2 SQIVND (reference sequence). CDR3 amino acids: CASSRQGILHFYTF. The CDR3 coding sequence is TGTGCCAGTAGTCGACAGGGAATACTCCACTTCTACACCTTC.

The chain is built from TRBV19 and TRBJ1-3, with 8 bases lining up with TRBD1. Per the germline V gene, CDR1 is LNHDA and CDR2 is SQIVND (reference sequence). The CDR3 runs to 16 residues. V was clipped by 3 bases and J by 7 bases; unmatched bases: 11. The chain's CDR3 is CASSIRGQGARNTIYF. The CDR3, as DNA: TGTGCCAGTAGTATTCGGGGCCAGGGGGCGCGGAACACCATATATTTT.

The gene calls are TRBV27 and TRBJ1-2, with 7 bases that match TRBD1. Germline trimming cut 6 bases from V and 2 bases from J; bases unmatched to any gene: 3. The CDR3 has 13 residues. Germline lookup yields CDR1 MNHEY and CDR2 SMNVEV (reference sequence). CDR3 sequence (DNA): TGTGCCAGCAGCTGGGGACAGAACTATGGCTACACCTTC. Translating gives CASSWGQNYGYTF.